This T cell receptor (beta chain) was retrieved from a study of shared clonotypes between healthy human individuals. Study background: Each donor had three CD4 naive, three CD4 memory, two CD8 naive and one CD8 memory plate.

A CD45RA+ naive subset and a CD45RA-negative memory subset were split from CD4+ cells. General study points: Owing to a small donor count, the genetic and exposure-history diversity represented was limited.

Only in-frame clones appear in the TCRdb table, and some are missing; sequencing was by immunoSEQ multiplex PCR. The sample shows about 600,000 clones, 97% of them seen only once. The V gene's germline CDR1 is SEHNR and CDR2 FQNEAQ (reference sequence). Trimming cost V 5 bases and J 0 bases, with 19 bases left between them. This CDR3 spans 17 amino acids. The count of this clone is one. Its antigen remains unknown. The sequence derives from a woman aged 30 to 39 in good health. The sequenced material came from naive CD4+ T cells sorted from blood. Described subset: CD45RA+ positively selected. The rearrangement joins TRBV7-9 to TRBJ1-1; the D is unclear. The CDR3 DNA reads as TGTGCCAGCAGCCCCTCCTACACCTCCGGGATGAACACTGAAGCTTTCTTT. This sequence encodes CASSPSYTSGMNTEAFF.